This section outlines one T cell receptor beta chain sequence together with its context. Its antigen is currently unknown. TCRdb passed the 5' RACE reads through MiXCR, listing each CDR3 protein once. This table has nearly 300,000 distinct CDR3 sequences, approximately 10% appearing once. V lost 1 base and J lost 4; bases outside the gene matches: 5. Germline V gene lookup returns CDR1 SGHDN and CDR2 FVKESK. The CDR3 covers 15 residues. The sample originates from a study of T cells after yellow fever vaccination. Study findings and constraints: Weaker in magnitude, the secondary response showed a faster peak on day 5 versus 15.

Sequences were derived from CD4+ T cells sorted from PBMCs, sampled 5 days after the yellow fever booster vaccination. The rearrangement uses TRBV14 and TRBJ1-2; 8 positions match TRBD1. The receptor was isolated from a young man who received the YFV17D yellow fever vaccine. CDR3 in DNA: TGTGCCAGCAGCCAAGCAGGCCAGGGGGCCTATGGCTACACCTTC. It yields the protein CASSQAGQGAYGYTF.